One and the same sample provided the 2 T cell receptor beta chains below, sequenced in a study of regulatory T cells in long-lasting Graves disease. Sequencing libraries for TCR beta were prepared with iRepertoire HTBI primers and Arm-PCR of CDR3 regions. TCRdb redid the calling of the multiplex PCR reads with MiXCR, one entry per CDR3 protein. This table holds a few hundred thousand distinct CDR3 sequences, roughly 23% found once. The sample's time point: persistent/refractory GD, antithyroid drugs over 5 years with positive TRAb. Construction of the TCR library relied on RNA isolated from PBMCs. The material was peripheral blood mononuclear cells (PBMCs), obtained when the disease was refractory, from a patient treated with antithyroid drugs. These receptors were obtained from a woman between 35 and 50 years old with Graves disease.

This clonotype was picked up a small number of times. The gene calls are TRBV15 and TRBJ2-7; D is perhaps TRBD2 (6 bases). The length of the CDR3 is 15 residues. Per germline, CDR1 LNHNV and CDR2 YYDKDF (reference sequence). V gave up 1 base and J gave up 2 bases, with 12 bases separating them. Here the CDR3 DNA reads TGTGCCACCAGCAGAGGGAGGGGTAGCCCCTACGAGCAGTACTTC. It yields the protein CATSRGRGSPYEQYF.

The V call is TRBV6-2 or TRBV6-3, the J call TRBJ1-4, with D unclear. Trimming pared 2 bases from V and 8 bases from J, leaving 15 bases between. The CDR3 has 15 residues. Germline CDR1 and CDR2: MNHEY and SVGEGT. The CDR3 DNA reads TGTGCCAGCAGTTACAATCCCGGGAGGGAAGAAAAACTGTTTTTT. This translates into CASSYNPGREEKLFF.